Listed below are T cell receptor beta chains from one sample, sequenced in a study of blood T cell repertoires in COVID-19. The assay was immunoSEQ multiplex PCR, and TCRdb's table has in-frame clones only and misses some. The sample gives under 150,000 clones, around four fifths of which show up once; approximately 8.1% is in the top ten. Sequencing used peripheral blood. The receptor source for this set is a woman aged 40 to 49 with acute or convalescent COVID-19. CDR3s include the opening cysteine and the closing phenylalanine or tryptophan. The order of the fields is V gene, CDR3 length, clone size, J gene, D gene, CDR3 protein, CDR3 DNA. The D gene is left open where the match is weak. The size of a clone is reported for some rows only, either as once, few or many, or as a class for expanded clones.

TRBV6-6	14	.	TRBJ1-5	.	CASSYPSGNQPQHF	TGTGCCAGCAGTTATCCCTCCGGCAATCAGCCCCAGCATTTT
TRBV4-1	14	.	TRBJ1-5	.	CASSQGAGDQPQHF	TGCGCCAGCAGCCAGGGGGCGGGAGATCAGCCCCAGCATTTT
TRBV5-1	14	.	TRBJ1-5	.	CASSLASGNQPQHF	TGCGCCAGCAGCTTGGCTTCGGGAAATCAGCCCCAGCATTTT
TRBV21-1	16	.	TRBJ1-5	.	CASSKWNRGGNQPQHF	TGTGCCAGCAGCAAATGGAACAGGGGAGGCAATCAGCCCCAGCATTTT
TRBV3-1/TRBV3-2	14	.	TRBJ1-1	.	CASSQTGSNTEAFF	TGTGCCAGCAGCCAAACAGGGTCAAACACTGAAGCTTTCTTT
TRBV5-1	17	.	TRBJ1-1	TRBD1	CASSRGQASGTNTEAFF	TGCGCCAGCAGCAGAGGACAGGCGAGTGGGACGAACACTGAAGCTTTCTTT
TRBV5-1	17	few	TRBJ1-6	.	CASRAPPRQPNNSPLHF	TGCGCCAGCAGAGCCCCCCCCAGGCAGCCCAATAATTCACCCCTCCACTTT
TRBV7-9	15	once	TRBJ1-1	TRBD1	CASSLPGGLMGEAFF	TGTGCCAGCAGCTTACCAGGGGGCTTAATGGGTGAAGCTTTCTTT
TRBV19	17	few	TRBJ1-3	.	CASSDRPVGSSGNTIYF	TGTGCCAGTAGCGACCGGCCCGTGGGGAGCTCTGGAAACACCATATATTTT
TRBV6-5	14	.	TRBJ1-1	.	CASTKTVQNTEAFF	TGTGCCAGCACCAAAACAGTGCAGAACACTGAAGCTTTCTTT
TRBV2	15	few	TRBJ1-3	.	CASSLRGIGGNTIYF	TGTGCCAGCAGTCTCAGGGGAATAGGGGGAAACACCATATATTTT
TRBV6-2/TRBV6-3	12	.	TRBJ2-4	TRBD2	CASSPPAGGQYF	TGTGCCAGCAGCCCCCCAGCGGGGGGTCAGTACTTC
TRBV6-5	14	few	TRBJ2-3	TRBD1	CASSLGQPTDTQYF	TGTGCCAGCAGCCTGGGACAGCCCACAGATACGCAGTATTTT
TRBV24-1	16	once	TRBJ2-1	TRBD1	CATSDWDRRRYNEQFF	TGTGCCACCAGTGACTGGGACAGACGGAGATACAATGAGCAGTTCTTC
TRBV30	12	.	TRBJ1-2	TRBD1	CAGTGDNYGYTF	TGTGCCGGGACAGGGGATAACTATGGCTACACCTTC
TRBV6-6	14	.	TRBJ2-5	.	CASRETGYQETQYF	TGTGCCAGCAGGGAAACAGGTTACCAAGAGACCCAGTACTTC
TRBV18	15	few	TRBJ1-5	TRBD1	CASSPGQGGGQPQHF	TGTGCCAGCTCACCCGGACAGGGCGGAGGTCAGCCCCAGCATTTT
TRBV19	15	once	TRBJ1-6	TRBD1	CASSMGTANNSPLHF	TGTGCCAGTAGTATGGGGACAGCTAATAATTCACCCCTCCACTTT
TRBV6-2/TRBV6-3	17	.	TRBJ2-1	.	CASSSFQGRNSYNEQFF	TGTGCCAGCAGTTCGTTTCAGGGGCGAAACTCCTACAATGAGCAGTTCTTC
TRBV5-5	15	.	TRBJ1-5	TRBD1	CASSWDRGRNQPQHF	TGTGCCAGCAGCTGGGACAGGGGGCGCAATCAGCCCCAGCATTTT
TRBV7-2	14	.	TRBJ2-1	TRBD2	CASSPGLAGVEQFF	TGTGCCAGCAGCCCCGGACTAGCGGGGGTTGAGCAGTTCTTC
TRBV12-5	14	.	TRBJ2-7	TRBD1	CASGLVPDRGEQYF	TGTGCTAGTGGTTTGGTCCCGGACAGGGGCGAGCAGTACTTC
TRBV21-1	21	.	TRBJ2-1	.	CASSKQRRGGFVFGSYNEQFF	TGTGCCAGCAGCAAACAGCGGCGGGGGGGCTTTGTTTTTGGCTCCTACAATGAGCAGTTCTTC
TRBV3-1/TRBV3-2	14	.	TRBJ1-1	.	CASSQRMEGTEAFF	TGTGCCAGCAGCCAAAGAATGGAGGGGACTGAAGCTTTCTTT
TRBV9	15	.	TRBJ2-1	TRBD2	CASSSRTSGGNEQFF	TGTGCCAGCAGCTCCCGGACTAGCGGAGGCAATGAGCAGTTCTTC
TRBV18	13	.	TRBJ1-2	.	CASSPRRDYGYTF	TGTGCCAGCTCACCACGACGGGACTATGGCTACACCTTC
TRBV5-1	14	few	TRBJ1-4	.	CASSLEGGNEKLFF	TGCGCCAGCAGCTTAGAGGGAGGCAATGAAAAACTGTTTTTT
TRBV24-1	13	once	TRBJ2-1	TRBD2	CATSVLAGAYQFF	TGTGCCACCAGTGTACTAGCGGGGGCCTATCAGTTCTTC
TRBV5-1	19	.	TRBJ1-3	TRBD1	CASTHSGTGGSVGGNTIYF	TGCGCCAGCACCCATTCCGGGACAGGGGGCTCCGTCGGTGGAAACACCATATATTTT
TRBV10-2	14	.	TRBJ1-2	.	CASSEPRANYGYTF	TGCGCCAGCAGTGAGCCGAGAGCTAACTATGGCTACACCTTC
TRBV27	15	.	TRBJ2-6	.	CASGVINSGANVLTF	TGTGCCAGCGGAGTCATAAACTCTGGGGCCAACGTCCTGACTTTC
TRBV7-3	15	few	TRBJ1-1	.	CASSLGGRGLTEAFF	TGTGCCAGCAGCTTAGGGGGCCGGGGTTTAACTGAAGCTTTCTTT
TRBV11-3	17	.	TRBJ2-4	TRBD1	CASSLGGTGGAKNIQYF	TGTGCCAGCAGCTTAGGAGGGACAGGTGGGGCCAAAAACATTCAGTACTTC
TRBV6-6	15	.	TRBJ2-7	.	CASKYEKGGAYEQYF	TGTGCCAGCAAATACGAAAAAGGGGGGGCCTACGAGCAGTACTTC
TRBV7-8	17	once	TRBJ1-1	TRBD1	CASSFGHAGGMNTEAFF	TGTGCCAGCAGCTTCGGTCACGCAGGGGGGATGAACACTGAAGCTTTCTTT
TRBV3-1/TRBV3-2	15	.	TRBJ2-5	.	CASSPQRQVQETQYF	TGTGCCAGCAGCCCACAACGGCAGGTACAAGAGACCCAGTACTTC
TRBV19	14	.	TRBJ2-3	.	CASSMVTGRDTQYF	TGTGCCAGTAGTATGGTCACAGGCAGGGATACGCAGTATTTT
TRBV27	15	.	TRBJ1-5	TRBD1	CASKLRLGGEQPQHF	TGTGCCAGCAAACTAAGGTTAGGGGGCGAGCAGCCCCAGCATTTT
TRBV12-3/TRBV12-4	12	few	TRBJ1-1	.	CASRFFSLEAFF	TGTGCCAGCAGATTTTTTTCTCTTGAAGCTTTCTTT
TRBV2	16	.	TRBJ2-3	.	CASSEMANLSTDTQYF	TGTGCCAGCAGTGAAATGGCAAACCTGAGCACAGATACGCAGTATTTT
TRBV3-1/TRBV3-2	14	.	TRBJ2-5	TRBD2	CASSKRGGGETQYF	TGTGCCAGCAGCAAGCGGGGGGGAGGGGAGACCCAGTACTTC